The 28 T cell receptor beta chains given below trace back to one sample, sequenced in a study of response to subunit inactivated influenza vaccine. One entry per CDR3 protein results from TCRdb running MiXCR on the RT-PCR reads. Here the sample spans some 600,000 distinct CDR3 sequences, about 14% being singletons. This specimen was PBMCs from blood, taken 14 days before vaccination. These receptors came from a man aged 50 or older who received an inactivated influenza vaccine.

This clonotype has just a few counts. The chain is built from TRBV5-6 and TRBJ1-1, with no clear D. Germline lookup yields CDR1 SGHDT and CDR2 YYEEEE. The CDR3 totals 15 residues. V gave up 2 bases and J gave up 5 bases, with 16 bases separating them. CDR3 nucleotides: TGTGCCAGCAGCTTCCGGGTGGCACGGTCGACTGAAGCTTTCTTT. This codes for CASSFRVARSTEAFF.

This clonotype has at least ten counts. V usage is TRBV20-1 and J usage is TRBJ1-5; D possibly corresponds to TRBD1 (6 bases). The CDR3 is 17 amino acids. Germline values: CDR1 DFQATT, CDR2 SNEGSKA (reference sequence). V lost 0 bases to trimming and J lost 4 bases, with 19 bases between them. The CDR3 is CSARDQGGGGGNQPQHF. The DNA of the CDR3 is TGCAGTGCTAGAGATCAAGGAGGAGGGGGTGGTAATCAGCCCCAGCATTTT.

This clonotype was detected only a few times. The rearrangement links TRBV20-1 to TRBJ1-1, with D uncertain. The V gene's germline CDR1 is DFQATT and CDR2 SNEGSKA (reference sequence). The CDR3 runs to 13 residues. V was trimmed by 6 bases and J by 1 base, leaving 12 bases between them. The CDR3 here is CSAHPPGNTEAFF. In DNA, the CDR3 is TGCAGTGCCCACCCTCCGGGGAACACTGAAGCTTTCTTT.

In this sample, this clonotype turned up many times. The chain recombines TRBV4-1 with TRBJ2-1; D ambiguous. The CDR3 extends over 15 amino acids. Trimming took 1 base from V and 2 from J, leaving 9 bases between them. Germline V gives CDR1 MGHRA, CDR2 YSYEKL. In DNA, the CDR3 is TGCGCCAGCAGCCAAGGCCCTGGGGCCTACAATGAGCAGTTCTTC. It codes for CASSQGPGAYNEQFF.

This clonotype was counted between two and nine times. V is TRBV18 and J is TRBJ2-1, with D tentatively TRBD1 (6 bases). This CDR3 contains 14 residues. Trimming left V 1 base short and J 6 bases short, with 10 bases between. The germline V gene has CDR1 KGHSH and CDR2 LQKENI. The CDR3 DNA follows: TGTGCCAGCTCACCACAGGGGGTTGGCAATGAGCAGTTCTTC. Its translation: CASSPQGVGNEQFF. The full variable domain, its missing parts supplied by reference TRBV18 and TRBJ2-1, is NAGVMQNPRHLVRRRGQEARLRCSPMKGHSHVYWYRQLPEEGLKFMVYLQKENIIDESGMPKERFSAEFPKEGPSILRIQQVVRGDSAAYFCASSPQGVGNEQFFGPGTRLTVL.

This chain links TRBV20-1 with TRBJ2-2; the match to TRBD2 covers 10 bases. The CDR3 extends over 14 amino acids. CDR1 is DFQATT, CDR2 SNEGSKA, per germline (reference sequence). The V and J ends lost 3 bases and 6 bases, in that order; junction bases with no gene match: 4. The CDR3 reads CSASRTSGAGELFF. The CDR3 region has the DNA TGCAGTGCTAGTCGGACTAGCGGTGCCGGGGAGCTGTTTTTT.

This clonotype was counted a few times. The chain has TRBV6-2 or TRBV6-3 and TRBJ2-1; possible D gene TRBD1, 5 bases. This CDR3 has 14 residues. Germline V gives CDR1 MNHEY, CDR2 SVGEGT. Trimming pared 7 bases from V and 8 bases from J, leaving 18 bases between. The CDR3 DNA follows: TGTGCCAGCATAACGGCAGGGTCTAAGGATGAGCAGTTCTTC. Translating it yields CASITAGSKDEQFF.

The V call is TRBV14, the J call TRBJ2-7; 12 bases line up with TRBD2. Germline loops: CDR1 SGHDN, CDR2 FVKESK. This CDR3 has 14 residues. V shed 3 bases, J shed 3 bases, and the junction held 0 bases outside the gene matches. For the CDR3, the DNA is TGTGCCAGCAGCCAGACTAGCGGGGGCTACGAGCAGTACTTC. It translates to CASSQTSGGYEQYF.

This rearrangement joins TRBV5-5 to TRBJ2-2; the D is unclear. The CDR3 loop spans 16 amino acids. The germline V gene encodes CDR1 SGHKS and CDR2 YYEKEE (reference sequence). Trimming cost V 1 base and J 0 bases, with 10 bases left between them. The CDR3 DNA reads TGTGCCAGCAGCTTGTGCGGAACCGCGAACACCGGGGAGCTGTTTTTT. This sequence encodes CASSLCGTANTGELFF.

In this sample, this clonotype turned up a few times. The chain combines TRBV6-1 with TRBJ2-3; 10 bases agree with TRBD1. Germline CDR1 reads MNHNS; CDR2 reads SASEGT. Losses at the gene ends were 6 bases for V and 3 bases for J; bases not matched to a gene: 9. This CDR3 is built from 16 residues. This CDR3 is CASRLTGTGVTDTQYF. CDR3 sequence (DNA): TGTGCCAGCAGGCTAACCGGGACAGGGGTTACAGATACGCAGTATTTT.

This clonotype has a handful of counts. The chain combines TRBV24-1 with TRBJ2-1, with 9 nucleotides matching TRBD1. The V and J ends lost 3 bases and 6 bases, in that order; junction bases with no gene match: 8. The CDR3 runs 16 residues. Per germline, CDR1 KGHDR and CDR2 SFDVKD. The CDR3 coding sequence is TGTGCCACCAGTGATAAAGGACAGGGGACAAGCAATGAGCAGTTCTTC. It translates to CATSDKGQGTSNEQFF.

The chain uses TRBV4-3 and TRBJ2-7, with D tentatively TRBD1 (6 bases). Trimming stripped 3 bases from V and 3 bases from J, with 15 bases between. Per the germline V gene, CDR1 is LGHNA and CDR2 is YSLEER. This CDR3 contains 15 residues. The CDR3 here is CASSHGRGQSYEQYF. For the CDR3, the DNA is TGCGCCAGCAGCCATGGCAGGGGCCAAAGCTACGAGCAGTACTTC.

This clonotype was observed many times. This chain joins TRBV4-3 and TRBJ1-2, with D hard to call. The V and J ends lost 0 bases and 2 bases respectively, with 13 bases between them. Germline V gene lookup returns CDR1 LGHNA and CDR2 YSLEER. There are 16 residues in the CDR3. CDR3 nucleotide sequence: TGCGCCAGCAGCCAAGAAGTGTCCCAGACGAACTATGGCTACACCTTC. Translation: CASSQEVSQTNYGYTF.

The V gene is TRBV12-3 or TRBV12-4, the J gene TRBJ1-1; a possible D gene is TRBD1 (6 bases). This CDR3 comprises 16 residues. Trimming left V 7 bases short and J 8 bases short, with 26 bases between. This CDR3 reads CASTSSGATGKGEAFF. The CDR3, as DNA: TGTGCCAGCACCTCATCAGGGGCCACAGGGAAGGGCGAAGCTTTCTTT.

This clonotype came up a few times. The genes are TRBV6-1 and TRBJ1-3; 7 bases are shared with TRBD1. This CDR3 is built from 14 residues. V lost 5 bases and J lost 7; bases outside the gene matches: 8. CDR1 is MNHNS, CDR2 SASEGT, per germline. CDR3 residues: CASSTLRGPNTIYF. CDR3 bases: TGTGCCAGCAGTACCTTGAGGGGGCCTAACACCATATATTTT.

CDR3 in amino acids: CASSPIGQSDTQYF. The CDR3, as DNA: TGTGCCAGCTCACCTATAGGACAGTCAGATACGCAGTATTTT. The J gene is TRBJ2-3, the V gene TRBV18; the D gene is possibly TRBD1 (6 bases). Germline CDR1 and CDR2: KGHSH and LQKENI. The CDR3 runs 14 residues. Trimming removed 3 bases at V and 4 bases at J, with 11 bases between.

In this sample, this clonotype turned up a few times. V is TRBV6-4 and J is TRBJ2-1, with D maybe TRBD2 (5 bases). Trimming pared 2 bases from V and 10 bases from J, leaving 6 bases between. This CDR3 has 11 residues. Germline V gene sequence: CDR1 MRHNA, CDR2 SNTAGT. In nucleotides, the CDR3 is TGTGCCAGCAGTGACCAGCGGGAGCAGTTCTTC. This encodes CASSDQREQFF.

This clonotype was detected many times. V is TRBV4-3 and J is TRBJ2-7, with D tentatively TRBD1 (6 bases). CDR1 LGHNA and CDR2 YSLEER come from the germline V gene. This CDR3 region has 14 residues. Trimming left V 3 bases short and J 3 bases short, with 12 bases between. In DNA, the CDR3 is TGCGCCAGCAGCCACGGGACAAGTTTCTACGAGCAGTACTTC. Amino acid sequence: CASSHGTSFYEQYF.

This rearrangement joins TRBV6-2 or TRBV6-3 to TRBJ1-5; no clear D gene. The length of the CDR3 is 12 residues. The germline V gene has CDR1 MNHEY and CDR2 SVGEGT. V lost 5 bases and J 7 bases, leaving 9 bases between the germline ends. CDR3 DNA sequence: TGTGCCAGCAGTGACCCATCCCAGCCCCAGCATTTT. Translated, it gives CASSDPSQPQHF.

This chain uses TRBV6-2 or TRBV6-3 with TRBJ2-2, with 10 bases lining up with TRBD2. V dropped 8 bases and J dropped 3; count of bases not matched to a gene: 12. CDR3 length: 17 amino acids. Germline CDR1 MNHEY, CDR2 SVGEGT. The CDR3 sequence: CASSLTSGRADTGELFF. In DNA, the CDR3 is TGTGCCAGCTCTCTTACGAGCGGGAGGGCCGACACCGGGGAGCTGTTTTTT.

This clonotype turned up a few times. The V gene is TRBV7-6, the J gene TRBJ2-5, with 7 bases fitting TRBD2. This CDR3 comprises 15 residues. CDR1 and CDR2 (germline): SGHVS, FNYEAQ. V shed 5 bases and J 1 base; nucleotides not matched to a gene: 7. CDR3 in DNA: TGTGCCAGCAGCCCCGTGACTAGCCCCCAAGAGACCCAGTACTTC. This encodes CASSPVTSPQETQYF.

This chain uses TRBV3-1 with TRBJ2-3; D unresolved. CDR3 length: 15 amino acids. V lost 0 bases and J lost 4, with 11 bases in between. Germline CDR1 LGHDT, CDR2 YNNKEL (reference sequence). The CDR3 region is CASSQDGDSSDTQYF. The CDR3 nucleotides are TGTGCCAGCAGCCAAGACGGCGACTCCTCAGATACGCAGTATTTT.

The V gene is TRBV29-1, the J gene TRBJ1-5, with D possibly being TRBD1 (5 bases). Trimming took 4 bases from V and 6 from J, leaving 13 bases between them. CDR1 is SQVTM, CDR2 ANQGSEA, per germline. This CDR3 region has 13 residues. The CDR3 here is CSVAQGQGQPQHF. In DNA form, the CDR3 reads TGCAGCGTTGCTCAGGGCCAAGGTCAGCCCCAGCATTTT. Full variable domain (outside the CDR3, taken from reference TRBV29-1 and TRBJ1-5): SAVISQKPSRDICQRGTSLTIQCQVDSQVTMMFWYRQQPGQSLTLIATANQGSEATYESGFVIDKFPISRPNLTFSTLTVSNMSPEDSSIYLCSVAQGQGQPQHFGDGTRLSIL.

The chain uses TRBV29-1 and TRBJ2-3; no clear D. CDR3 length: 13 residues. Germline V gives CDR1 SQVTM, CDR2 ANQGSEA. V shed 7 bases and J shed 0 bases, with 11 bases lying between them. In DNA, the CDR3 is TGCAGCGGCTTTGGGGATAGCACAGATACGCAGTATTTT. Residues: CSGFGDSTDTQYF.

In this sample, this clonotype turned up many times. V gene TRBV7-2 combines with J gene TRBJ2-7; 9 bases line up with TRBD2. The V gene end was trimmed by 6 bases and the J gene end by 4 bases; junction bases not matched to a gene: 16. The CDR3 loop spans 17 amino acids. In germline, CDR1 is SGHTA, CDR2 FQGNSA. DNA of the CDR3: TGTGCCAGCAGTGTAGGTAGCGGGAGAGCCTTGACTTACGAGCAGTACTTC. The encoded protein is CASSVGSGRALTYEQYF.

This clonotype was seen more than once but under ten times. The J gene is TRBJ2-7, the V gene TRBV6-1, with D possibly matching TRBD1 (6 bases). The CDR3 runs 16 residues. V was clipped by 5 bases and J by 2 bases, with 19 bases between them. Germline CDR1 reads MNHNS; CDR2 reads SASEGT. The CDR3 DNA reads as TGTGCCAGCAGTAATACAGGGTTTGGTAATCCCTACGAGCAGTACTTC. The encoded protein is CASSNTGFGNPYEQYF.

V usage is TRBV7-6 and J usage is TRBJ2-1; D is ambiguous. From germline, CDR1 is SGHVS and CDR2 FNYEAQ. With 0 bases removed from V and 5 bases from J, the gap between germline ends came to 11 bases. CDR3 length: 15 amino acids. This CDR3 is CASSLAGPLNNEQFF. The CDR3 coding sequence is TGTGCCAGCAGCTTAGCGGGCCCCCTAAACAATGAGCAGTTCTTC.

The rearrangement joins TRBV4-2 to TRBJ1-4; a possible D gene is TRBD1 (5 bases). The CDR3 loop spans 13 amino acids. V lost 5 bases, J lost 8 bases, and 12 bases lay in between. Germline V gene data show CDR1 as LGHNA and CDR2 as YNFKEQ. CDR3 sequence reads: CASSSAGGEKLFF. In DNA form, the CDR3 reads TGTGCCAGCAGCTCTGCTGGGGGGGAAAAACTGTTTTTT.